These 22 T cell receptor beta chains originate from one sample sequenced in a study of blood T cell repertoires in COVID-19. Method: immunoSEQ multiplex PCR; TCRdb's copy keeps in-frame clones and lacks some. The sample consists of some 340,000 clones, around nine tenths of them appearing once. Sequencing was performed on PBMCs or T cells enriched from blood (not recorded which). Receptors were obtained from a woman aged 25 to 45 who had been exposed to COVID-19.

The chain carries TRBV6-5 and TRBJ1-2; 7 bases line up with TRBD1. The CDR3 has 14 amino acids. From germline, CDR1 is MNHEY and CDR2 SVGAGI. V gave up 6 bases and J gave up 8 bases; unmatched junction bases: 12. The CDR3 protein is CASSWGQLSRGYTF. CDR3 sequence (DNA): TGTGCCAGCAGCTGGGGACAGCTATCAAGGGGCTACACCTTC.

Turning to this clone: Other DNA sequences in this sample translate to the same CDR3. The V gene is TRBV29-1, the J gene TRBJ1-2, with D possibly matching TRBD1 (6 bases). The CDR3 has 12 residues. V was clipped by 0 bases and J by 5 bases, with 7 bases between them. The germline V gene has CDR1 SQVTM and CDR2 ANQGSEA. DNA of the CDR3: TGCAGCGTTGAAGAGGGGGCGTATGGCTACACCTTC. Its protein is CSVEEGAYGYTF.

V is TRBV6-2 or TRBV6-3 and J is TRBJ2-3; D perhaps matches TRBD2 (7 bases). With 3 bases removed from V and 3 bases from J, the gap between germline ends came to 16 bases. The CDR3 runs 16 residues. Germline V gives CDR1 MNHEY, CDR2 SVGEGT. This CDR3 is CASSYIRGGPTDTQYF. CDR3 nucleotides: TGTGCCAGCAGTTATATTAGGGGGGGCCCGACAGATACGCAGTATTTT.

This chain uses TRBV19 with TRBJ1-2; 9 nucleotides line up with TRBD1. This CDR3 contains 13 residues. After removal of 5 bases from V and 7 bases from J, the junction contained 5 bases not matched to a gene. Germline loops: CDR1 LNHDA, CDR2 SQIVND (reference sequence). CDR3: CASSPGTGLGYTF. The CDR3 DNA is TGTGCCAGTAGTCCCGGGACAGGGCTTGGCTACACCTTC.

The V gene is TRBV19, the J gene TRBJ1-1; a possible D gene is TRBD1 (6 bases). V gave up 4 bases and J gave up 6 bases, with 12 bases separating them. CDR1 LNHDA and CDR2 SQIVND come from the germline V gene (reference sequence). CDR3 size: 13 residues. DNA for the CDR3: TGTGCCAGTAGTAAACAGGGTGGTTCTGAAGCTTTCTTT. It is translated as CASSKQGGSEAFF.

CDR3 sequence: CASRVAGGPLDEQFF. CDR3 nucleotide sequence: TGTGCCAGCAGAGTAGCGGGGGGGCCCCTCGATGAGCAGTTCTTC. The rearrangement links TRBV25-1 to TRBJ2-1; TRBD2 matches at 11 bases. The CDR3 consists of 15 residues. V lost 6 bases to trimming and J lost 8 bases; unmatched junction nucleotides: 9. Germline lookup yields CDR1 MGHDK and CDR2 SYGVNS.

This clone is a singleton in its sample. This chain joins TRBV14 and TRBJ1-1, with D maybe TRBD1 (6 bases). Trimming removed 0 bases from V and 5 bases from J, with 13 bases in between. CDR1 is SGHDN and CDR2 is FVKESK in the germline V gene. The CDR3 extends over 15 amino acids. Here the CDR3 reads CASSQETGWDTEAFF. DNA for the CDR3: TGTGCCAGCAGCCAAGAAACAGGGTGGGATACTGAAGCTTTCTTT.

The rearrangement uses TRBV6-2 or TRBV6-3 and TRBJ2-6; weak D call: TRBD2 (6 bases). Trimming stripped 2 bases from V and 0 bases from J, with 14 bases between. The CDR3 is made up of 18 amino acids. Germline CDR1 MNHEY, CDR2 SVGEGT. The CDR3 reads CASSYLSGRDSGANVLTF. The CDR3 DNA reads as TGTGCCAGCAGTTACCTTAGCGGCAGGGACTCTGGGGCCAACGTCCTGACTTTC.

The chain couples TRBV29-1 to TRBJ2-5; possible D gene TRBD2, 6 bases. Trimming removed 6 bases at V and 5 bases at J, with 19 bases between. Germline CDR1 and CDR2: SQVTM and ANQGSEA. The CDR3 covers 14 residues. This CDR3 is CSVLGGALGETQYF. Written as DNA, the CDR3 is TGCAGCGTCCTCGGCGGGGCCCTCGGGGAGACCCAGTACTTC.

This clone has just a few counts. The chain employs TRBV19 and TRBJ1-4, with a weak D call TRBD1 (6 bases). This CDR3 region has 15 residues. Trimming removed 6 bases at V and 4 bases at J, with 15 bases between. Per the germline V gene, CDR1 is LNHDA and CDR2 is SQIVND (reference sequence). The CDR3 loop reads CASRISGAGNEKLFF. The CDR3, as DNA: TGTGCCAGTAGAATATCAGGGGCCGGTAATGAAAAACTGTTTTTT.

The gene calls are TRBV11-1 and TRBJ2-7; TRBD1 matches at 7 bases. This CDR3 region has 15 residues. J lost 2 bases, V lost 5 bases, and 9 bases had no gene match. The germline gives CDR1 SGHAT, CDR2 FQDESV (reference sequence). CDR3 sequence (DNA): TGTGCCAGCAGCCCCCATATGCAGGGGGCCTACGAGCAGTACTTC. This translates into CASSPHMQGAYEQYF.

The chain employs TRBV28 and TRBJ2-5; TRBD1 might be the D (6 bases). Trimming took off 10 bases at V and 1 base at J, with 16 bases between the two ends. Germline V gives CDR1 MDHEN, CDR2 SYDVKM. The CDR3 is 14 residues long. CDR3 sequence: CATLRPGVQETQYF. For the CDR3, the DNA is TGTGCCACCCTTCGGCCAGGGGTCCAAGAGACCCAGTACTTC.

The rearrangement uses TRBV27 and TRBJ1-2; 11 nucleotides agree with TRBD1. The CDR3 has 15 amino acids. The germline V gene encodes CDR1 MNHEY and CDR2 SMNVEV (reference sequence). V gave up 6 bases and J gave up 6 bases; unmatched junction bases: 9. CDR3 DNA sequence: TGTGCCAGCAGAAAATGGGACAGGGGGAAAGATGGCTACACCTTC. The encoded protein is CASRKWDRGKDGYTF.

This clone turned up a few times. The chain has TRBV7-9 and TRBJ1-2; 7 nucleotides align to TRBD1. This CDR3 has 13 residues. Germline V lookup: CDR1 SEHNR, CDR2 FQNEAQ (reference sequence). J was trimmed by 1 base and V by 5 bases; bases with no gene match: 1. The CDR3 coding sequence is TGTGCCAGCAGCCGGGACAGTAACTATGGCTACACCTTC. Its translation is CASSRDSNYGYTF.

V gene TRBV11-2 combines with J gene TRBJ1-5; tentative D call: TRBD1 (5 bases). Trimming left V 5 bases short and J 7 bases short, with 15 bases between. Germline-derived CDR1 and CDR2 are SGHAT and FQNNGV. The CDR3 runs 14 residues. CDR3 DNA: TGTGCCAGCAGCCTCAACTCGGGGGTCCAGCCCCAGCATTTT. Protein: CASSLNSGVQPQHF.

The rearrangement links TRBV3-1 (or the pseudogene TRBV3-2) to TRBJ1-4; D is unresolved. This CDR3 is 15 amino acids long. Germline CDR1 reads LGHDT; CDR2 reads YNNKEL (reference sequence). V was shortened by 3 bases and J by 0 bases, with 8 bases between the two germline ends. For the CDR3, the DNA is TGTGCCAGCAGCCAGAATCCAGCAACTAATGAAAAACTGTTTTTT. Encoded protein: CASSQNPATNEKLFF.

This clone was observed a handful of times. The J gene is TRBJ1-6, the V gene TRBV7-8; TRBD1 aligns across 10 bases. The CDR3 has 15 residues. From germline, CDR1 is SGHVS and CDR2 FQNEAQ. J gave up 7 bases and V 6 bases, and 6 bases lay outside the gene matches. CDR3 loop: CASSLTGGDNSPLHF. The DNA for the CDR3 is TGTGCCAGCAGTTTGACAGGGGGCGACAATTCACCCCTCCACTTT.

The V gene is TRBV7-7, the J gene TRBJ2-5; 9 positions match TRBD2. V lost 2 bases to trimming and J lost 5 bases; unmatched junction nucleotides: 9. Germline V gene data show CDR1 as SSHAT and CDR2 as FNYEAQ (reference sequence). This CDR3 has 16 amino acids. This CDR3 reads CASSLSTAGGRETQYF. In DNA, the CDR3 is TGTGCCAGCAGCTTATCGACTGCGGGGGGGCGGGAGACCCAGTACTTC.

The chain has TRBV2 and TRBJ1-1; D possibly corresponds to TRBD1 (5 bases). The CDR3 extends over 14 amino acids. V shed 4 bases and J shed 3 bases, with 12 bases lying between them. The germline gives CDR1 SNHLY, CDR2 FYNNEI. In DNA, the CDR3 is TGTGCCAGCAGTGGCCGGCGGGGCCACACTGAAGCTTTCTTT. Encoded protein: CASSGRRGHTEAFF.

The chain carries TRBV11-2 and TRBJ2-2; D possibly corresponds to TRBD2 (6 bases). The CDR3 totals 17 residues. V gave up 0 bases and J gave up 1 base, with 12 bases separating them. The germline CDR1 and CDR2 sequences are SGHAT and FQNNGV. The CDR3 bases are TGTGCCAGCAGCTTAGATCCCGGGGACTGGAACACCGGGGAGCTGTTTTTT. Its translation is CASSLDPGDWNTGELFF.

This clone appeared a single time. The J gene is TRBJ1-1, the V gene TRBV5-6, with D possibly being TRBD1 (6 bases). V lost 5 bases to trimming and J lost 3 bases, with 14 bases between them. The germline V gene encodes CDR1 SGHDT and CDR2 YYEEEE. CDR3 length: 14 residues. In DNA, the CDR3 is TGTGCCAGCAGATACGCGGACAGCTACACTGAAGCTTTCTTT. Amino acid sequence: CASRYADSYTEAFF.

The chain is built from TRBV5-6 and TRBJ1-4, with D hard to call. Trimming removed 2 bases from V and 7 bases from J, with 15 bases in between. CDR3 length: 15 residues. Germline V lookup: CDR1 SGHDT, CDR2 YYEEEE. This CDR3 reads CASSLRAQRVEKLFF. CDR3 nucleotides: TGTGCCAGCAGCTTAAGGGCCCAGAGGGTTGAAAAACTGTTTTTT.